A single sample gave rise to the 5 T cell receptor beta chains below, sequenced in a study of cytomegalovirus exposure and HLA in healthy donors (dated by TCRdb to the late 2010s). Libraries were constructed by the immunoSEQ multiplex PCR assay. For the multiplex PCR, a mixture combining 60 forward primers for TCR Vbeta segments and 13 reverse primers for TCR Jbeta segments was used. TCRdb obtained this table from immuneACCESS and retained in-frame rearrangements with V and J assigned. These tables miss some clones; where compared with another copy, unresolved V genes account for less than half of the shortfall, and the remainder is unexplained. Recorded for this sample are over 150,000 clones; 75% to 85% of them occurred a single time. Around 1.5% of the sample rests with the top ten. The sequencing input was PBMCs. These receptors all stem from a woman aged 25-40 years in good health and CMV-seropositive.

The chain is built from TRBV11-2 and TRBJ2-1; 8 bases agree with TRBD2. The CDR3 loop spans 15 amino acids. With V trimmed by 2 bases and J by 4 bases, 4 bases remained unmatched. CDR1 is SGHAT and CDR2 is FQNNGV in the germline V gene. The CDR3 region is CASSLFGGEYNEQFF. In DNA, the CDR3 is TGTGCCAGCAGCTTATTCGGGGGGGAGTACAATGAGCAGTTCTTC.

The rearrangement joins TRBV15 to TRBJ1-1, with a possible D match to TRBD1 (5 bases). Trimming removed 0 bases at V and 10 bases at J, with 15 bases between. CDR1 and CDR2 from the germline V gene are LNHNV and YYDKDF (reference sequence). The CDR3 totals 14 residues. CDR3 loop: CATSRDRSTGAAFF. For the CDR3, the DNA is TGTGCCACCAGCAGAGATAGATCCACTGGGGCAGCTTTCTTT.

This chain joins TRBV5-1 and TRBJ2-1; 9 nucleotides match TRBD1. This CDR3 region has 15 residues. In germline, CDR1 is SGHRS, CDR2 YFSETQ. The junction had 3 bases not matched to a gene; V was cut back by 2 bases and J by 3 bases. CDR3 DNA: TGCGCCAGCAGCTTCGGGACAGGGAACTACAATGAGCAGTTCTTC. This encodes CASSFGTGNYNEQFF.

This chain uses TRBV30 with TRBJ2-1; 9 nucleotides agree with TRBD1. The ends lost 0 bases at V and 8 bases at J; junction bases unmatched: 5. Germline-derived CDR1 and CDR2 are GTSNPN and SVGIG (reference sequence). This CDR3 has 14 amino acids. The CDR3: CAWSVGDRAYEQFF. CDR3 nucleotides: TGTGCCTGGAGTGTAGGGGACAGGGCCTATGAGCAGTTCTTC.

The chain carries TRBV15 and TRBJ2-2, with unresolved D. V was cut by 0 bases and J by 0 bases, with 2 bases left in between. The CDR3 consists of 14 residues. Germline lookup yields CDR1 LNHNV and CDR2 YYDKDF (reference sequence). The CDR3 DNA is TGTGCCACCAGCAGAGATACGAACACCGGGGAGCTGTTTTTT. It translates to CATSRDTNTGELFF.